This T cell receptor beta chain is from a study of CD8+ T cells in alopecia areata. Study background: Treated patients were dosed with oral tofacitinib, taking 5 to 10 mg twice daily.

V dropped 4 bases and J dropped 4; count of bases not matched to a gene: 6. Germline CDR1 is MNHEY and CDR2 is SMNVEV (reference sequence). The CDR3 is made up of 14 amino acids. Following extraction, RNA underwent reverse transcription to cDNA, which served as the sequencing template. Assay used: immunoSEQ multiplex PCR; TCRdb lists only in-frame clones, some missing. The repertoire includes about 150,000 clones, about 89% of them detected once, and roughly 16% sits in the top ten. Alopecia areata patients provided lesional scalp punch biopsies and peripheral blood. PBMCs, the starting material, were the source of sorted CD4+ and CD8+ T cells. A word on this clone: Its specificity is unknown.

General study findings and limits: Compared with normal scalp, lesional scalp had higher clonality and more expanded CD8+ clones.

The starting material was CD8+ T cells sorted from blood, obtained at week 0. The source of this sequence is a human donor with alopecia areata. The chain couples TRBV27 to TRBJ1-2; 7 bases line up with TRBD1. The CDR3 DNA reads as TGTGCCAGCAGTTCCGGACAGGCCGGCTATGGCTACACCTTC. Encoded protein: CASSSGQAGYGYTF.